This T cell receptor (beta chain) was found in a study of monozygotic twins with inflammatory bowel disease. Whole-study results and caveats: Separate T cell subtypes could not be resolved from one another. A lone strong IBD-associated signal or clonotype found no support.

As to this clonotype: Its antigen is unidentified.

This CDR3 has 15 amino acids. Per the germline V gene, CDR1 is SGHDT and CDR2 is YYEEEE. One entry per CDR3 protein, without DNA, is what TCRdb gives after re-calling the 5' RACE reads. The specimen's table records about 450,000 distinct CDR3 sequences. V is TRBV5-6 and J is TRBJ2-1; TCRdb calls TRBD1, which cannot be checked without DNA. Sequenced sample: blood. The receptor's source is a human donor with ulcerative colitis or Crohn's disease, or a healthy co-twin of an affected twin (not recorded which). Here the CDR3 reads CASSFADRGFNEQFF.